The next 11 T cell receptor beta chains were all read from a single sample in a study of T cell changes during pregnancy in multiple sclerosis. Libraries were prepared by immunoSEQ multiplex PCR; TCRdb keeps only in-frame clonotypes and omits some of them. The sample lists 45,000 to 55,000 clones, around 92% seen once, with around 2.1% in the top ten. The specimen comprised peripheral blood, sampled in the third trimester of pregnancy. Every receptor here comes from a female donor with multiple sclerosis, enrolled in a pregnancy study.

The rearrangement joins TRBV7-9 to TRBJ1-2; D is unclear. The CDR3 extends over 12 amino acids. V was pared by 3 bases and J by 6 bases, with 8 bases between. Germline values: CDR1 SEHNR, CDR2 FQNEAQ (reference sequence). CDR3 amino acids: CASSFADDGYTF. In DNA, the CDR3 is TGTGCCAGCAGCTTTGCGGATGATGGCTACACCTTC.

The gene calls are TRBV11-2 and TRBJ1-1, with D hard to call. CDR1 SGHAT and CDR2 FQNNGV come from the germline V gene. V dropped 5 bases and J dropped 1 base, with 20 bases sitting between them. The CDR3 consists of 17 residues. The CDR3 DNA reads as TGTGCCAGCAGCACGCGAGGGCCTATTTCTCAGAACACTGAAGCTTTCTTT. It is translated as CASSTRGPISQNTEAFF.

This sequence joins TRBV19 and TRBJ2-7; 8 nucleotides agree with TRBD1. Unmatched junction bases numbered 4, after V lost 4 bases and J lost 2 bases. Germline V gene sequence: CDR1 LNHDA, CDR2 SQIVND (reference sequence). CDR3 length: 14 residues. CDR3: CASSTDRVAYEQYF. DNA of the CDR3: TGTGCCAGTAGTACGGACAGGGTGGCCTACGAGCAGTACTTC.

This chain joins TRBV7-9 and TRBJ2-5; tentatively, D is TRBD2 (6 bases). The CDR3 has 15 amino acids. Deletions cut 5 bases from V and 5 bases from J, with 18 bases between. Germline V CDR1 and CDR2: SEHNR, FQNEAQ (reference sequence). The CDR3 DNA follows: TGTGCCAGCAGCCCTAGGTCTGGGGAGGAGGAGACCCAGTACTTC. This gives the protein CASSPRSGEEETQYF.

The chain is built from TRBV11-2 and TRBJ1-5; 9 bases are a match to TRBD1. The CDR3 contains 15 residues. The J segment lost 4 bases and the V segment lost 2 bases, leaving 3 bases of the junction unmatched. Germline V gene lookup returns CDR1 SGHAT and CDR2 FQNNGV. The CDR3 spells CASSLYGQGNQPQHF. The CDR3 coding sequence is TGTGCCAGCAGCTTATACGGACAGGGGAATCAGCCCCAGCATTTT.

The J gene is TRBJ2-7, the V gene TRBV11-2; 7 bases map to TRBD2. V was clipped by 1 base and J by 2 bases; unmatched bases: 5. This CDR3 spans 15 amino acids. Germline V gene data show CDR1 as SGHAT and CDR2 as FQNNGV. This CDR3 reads CASSLVGSGAYEQYF. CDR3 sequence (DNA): TGTGCCAGCAGCTTAGTCGGCAGCGGGGCCTACGAGCAGTACTTC.

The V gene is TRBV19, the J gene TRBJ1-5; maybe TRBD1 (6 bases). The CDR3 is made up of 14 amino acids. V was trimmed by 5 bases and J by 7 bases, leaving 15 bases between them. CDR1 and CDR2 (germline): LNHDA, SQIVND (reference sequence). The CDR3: CASSLNRVGQPQHF. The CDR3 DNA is TGTGCCAGTAGTTTAAACAGGGTTGGCCAGCCCCAGCATTTT.

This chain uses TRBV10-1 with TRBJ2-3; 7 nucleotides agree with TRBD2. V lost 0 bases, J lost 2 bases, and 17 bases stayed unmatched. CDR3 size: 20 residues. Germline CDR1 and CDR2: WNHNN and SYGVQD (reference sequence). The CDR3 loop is CASSESGPSGKRGYTDTQYF. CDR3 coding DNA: TGCGCCAGCAGTGAGTCGGGTCCGTCCGGGAAGCGGGGATACACAGATACGCAGTATTTT.

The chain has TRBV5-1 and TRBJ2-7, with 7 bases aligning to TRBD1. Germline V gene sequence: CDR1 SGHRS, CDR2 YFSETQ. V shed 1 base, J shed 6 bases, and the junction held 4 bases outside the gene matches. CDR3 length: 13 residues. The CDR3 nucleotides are TGCGCCAGCAGCTTGTCGGGACAGAGCGAGCAGTACTTC. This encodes CASSLSGQSEQYF.

The CDR3 DNA reads TGTGCCAGCAGCTTAGACCGGAATGAGCAGTTCTTC. It specifies CASSLDRNEQFF. This rearrangement joins TRBV7-2 to TRBJ2-1, with D uncertain. The CDR3 runs 12 residues. Germline lookup yields CDR1 SGHTA and CDR2 FQGNSA. V dropped 1 base and J dropped 7 bases, with 5 bases sitting between them. The variable domain in full, completed from reference TRBV7-2 and TRBJ2-1, reads GAGVSQSPSNKVTEKGKDVELRCDPISGHTALYWYRQSLGQGLEFLIYFQGNSAPDKSGLPSDRFSAERTGGSVSTLTIQRTQQEDSAVYLCASSLDRNEQFFGPGTRLTVL.

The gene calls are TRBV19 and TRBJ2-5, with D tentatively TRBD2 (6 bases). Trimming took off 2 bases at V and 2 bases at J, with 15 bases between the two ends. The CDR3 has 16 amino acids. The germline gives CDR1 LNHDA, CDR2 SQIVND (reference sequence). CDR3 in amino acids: CASSIYGGALQETQYF. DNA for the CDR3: TGTGCCAGTAGTATATATGGCGGGGCTCTTCAAGAGACCCAGTACTTC.